Listed below are T cell receptor beta chains from one sample, sequenced in a study of blood T cell repertoires in COVID-19. Data came from immunoSEQ multiplex PCR; TCRdb stores just in-frame clones and leaves some out. The profile covers about 220,000 clones, with 80% to 85% appearing a single time and over 4% taken by the ten largest. The material sequenced was peripheral blood. The receptors stem from a woman in her 70s with COVID-19, enrolled during active disease. Each CDR3 is given with its conserved first and last residue. D genes are given only for firm matches. Only part of the rows carry a size: once, few, many, or a class if the clone is expanded.

abundance	v_gene	d_gene	j_gene	CDR3nt	CDR3aa
.	TRBV15	.	TRBJ2-1	TGTGCCACCAGCAGAGATCAGCGGCCCAACAATGAGCAGTTCTTC	CATSRDQRPNNEQFF
.	TRBV6-5	.	TRBJ1-2	TGTGCCAGCAGTTTCCGTTTCTCCGGGACACATTTTGGCTACACCTTC	CASSFRFSGTHFGYTF
.	TRBV7-2	TRBD1	TRBJ1-5	TGTGCCAGCAGCATCCACGGGACAGGGGCCGGGCAGCCCCAGCATTTT	CASSIHGTGAGQPQHF
.	TRBV28	TRBD2	TRBJ2-3	TGTGCCAGCCAAAGTTTAGTGGGGGCTAGCGGGAGTATTGGCACAGATACGCAGTATTTT	CASQSLVGASGSIGTDTQYF
.	TRBV12-3/TRBV12-4	.	TRBJ1-5	TGTGCCAGCAGTTTAGTAAAACAGCCCCAGCATTTT	CASSLVKQPQHF
.	TRBV2	.	TRBJ2-3	TGTGCCAGCAGTCGCGCAGATACGCAGTATTTT	CASSRADTQYF
.	TRBV3-1/TRBV3-2	TRBD1	TRBJ1-6	TGTGCCAGCAGCCTTAACCGGGACAGAGCTTCACCCCTCCACTTT	CASSLNRDRASPLHF
.	TRBV5-1	TRBD2	TRBJ2-2	TGCGCCAGCTCCAGCGGGGGACGGAGCACCGGGGAGCTGTTTTTT	CASSSGGRSTGELFF
.	TRBV18	.	TRBJ2-7	TGTGCCAGCTCACCATCTCTCGCGGGGAGCTCCTACGAGCAGTACTTC	CASSPSLAGSSYEQYF
.	TRBV27	.	TRBJ2-3	TGTGCCAGCAGTTTGTTCGGGGATACGCAGTATTTT	CASSLFGDTQYF
once	TRBV3-1/TRBV3-2	TRBD1	TRBJ2-1	TGTGCCAGCAGCCAATCGGACAGGGGATATTACAATGAGCAGTTCTTC	CASSQSDRGYYNEQFF
.	TRBV3-1/TRBV3-2	TRBD1	TRBJ2-7	TGTGCCAGCAGCCAATCGACAGGGGGCAACGAGCAGTACTTC	CASSQSTGGNEQYF
few	TRBV9	.	TRBJ1-2	TGTGCCAGCAGCGTAGATACACGATTTGGCTACACCTTC	CASSVDTRFGYTF
.	TRBV6-4	.	TRBJ2-3	TGTGCCAGCAGTGTCCGGGGTGGTACGCAGTATTTT	CASSVRGGTQYF
.	TRBV6-2/TRBV6-3	TRBD1	TRBJ1-4	TGTGCCAGCAGTTACGGACCGGGACAGGTTAATGAAAAACTGTTTTTT	CASSYGPGQVNEKLFF
.	TRBV15	TRBD2	TRBJ2-7	TGTGCCACCAGGAGGACGGGGAGCGGGACGAATGAGCAGTACTTC	CATRRTGSGTNEQYF
.	TRBV6-5	TRBD1	TRBJ1-2	TGTGCCAGCAGTTACCGACAAGACAGGGACTATGGCTACACCTTC	CASSYRQDRDYGYTF
.	TRBV7-2	.	TRBJ1-6	TGTGCCAGCAGCTTGGCGGGGGGCTATAATTCACCCCTCCACTTT	CASSLAGGYNSPLHF
.	TRBV5-1	TRBD2	TRBJ2-5	TGCGCCAGCAGCGTGGGACTAATCAAAGAGACCCAGTACTTC	CASSVGLIKETQYF
once	TRBV11-3	TRBD2	TRBJ2-1	TGTGCCAGCAGCTCAAGGACTAGCGGGAGAGATGAGCAGTTCTTC	CASSSRTSGRDEQFF
.	TRBV7-2	TRBD2	TRBJ2-7	TGTGCCAGCAGCTTCGGACTAGCGGGGGACGAGCAGTACTTC	CASSFGLAGDEQYF
.	TRBV10-3	.	TRBJ1-1	TGTGCCATCCTACCAGGACAAGGGACTGAAGCTTTCTTT	CAILPGQGTEAFF
.	TRBV4-1	.	TRBJ1-5	TGCGCCAGCAGCCAAGGGGCGGCGGGGGAGGGGGCCCAGCATTTT	CASSQGAAGEGAQHF